The 22 T cell receptor beta chains given below trace back to one sample, sequenced in a study of chemoradiotherapy in HPV16-positive cancers. Only in-frame clones appear in the TCRdb table, and some are missing; sequencing was by immunoSEQ multiplex PCR. The sample carries roughly 2,300 clones, about 86% recorded once. Sequences were derived from tumor tissue, sampled from a patient who underwent chemoradiotherapy. These receptors were collected from a human donor with HPV-associated anogenital cancer.

This clone was seen a handful of times. The V gene is TRBV11-2, the J gene TRBJ2-1; TRBD2 aligns across 9 bases. The trim removed 5 bases at V and 9 bases at J, leaving 11 bases unmatched. Per the germline V gene, CDR1 is SGHAT and CDR2 is FQNNGV. This CDR3 region has 15 residues. This CDR3 reads CASSLSSAGGGEQFF. The CDR3 DNA reads as TGTGCCAGCAGCCTCTCGTCGGCGGGAGGGGGTGAGCAGTTCTTC.

The V and J genes are TRBV7-9 and TRBJ2-2; 7 bases align to TRBD1. V gave up 5 bases and J gave up 5 bases; unmatched junction bases: 14. The CDR3 has 17 amino acids. Germline V gives CDR1 SEHNR, CDR2 FQNEAQ (reference sequence). CDR3 coding DNA: TGTGCCAGCAGCCCCCCAGAGACAGGGATGGGAACCGGGGAGCTGTTTTTT. Protein sequence: CASSPPETGMGTGELFF.

The V call is TRBV9, the J call TRBJ2-1, with a possible D match to TRBD1 (6 bases). Germline V gene data show CDR1 as SGDLS and CDR2 as YYNGEE. V dropped 4 bases and J dropped 0 bases, with 11 bases sitting between them. The CDR3 loop spans 15 amino acids. CDR3 DNA: TGTGCCAGCAGCATTACAGGGAGCTCCTACAATGAGCAGTTCTTC. Translated: CASSITGSSYNEQFF. The full variable domain, rest sourced from reference TRBV9 and TRBJ2-1, is DSGVTQTPKHLITATGQRVTLRCSPRSGDLSVYWYQQSLDQGLQFLIQYYNGEERAKGNILERFSAQQFPDLHSELNLSSLELGDSALYFCASSITGSSYNEQFFGPGTRLTVL.

The chain joins TRBV7-2 to TRBJ2-7, with TRBD2 identical over 7 bases. V was clipped by 1 base and J by 6 bases; unmatched bases: 6. Germline-derived CDR1 and CDR2 are SGHTA and FQGNSA. There are 14 residues in the CDR3. The CDR3 region is CASSLDGRGREQYF. Here the CDR3 DNA reads TGTGCCAGCAGCTTAGATGGGAGGGGACGCGAGCAGTACTTC.

The chain recombines TRBV7-2 with TRBJ1-1; 7 bases fit TRBD1. With 6 bases clipped from V and 1 base from J, the junction kept 2 bases outside the gene matches. Looked up from germline, CDR1 is SGHTA and CDR2 is FQGNSA. CDR3 length: 13 residues. This CDR3 reads CASRRQGNTEAFF. The DNA of the CDR3 is TGTGCCAGCAGACGACAGGGGAACACTGAAGCTTTCTTT.

This clone appeared a few times. The chain has TRBV27 and TRBJ2-7, with 7 nucleotides matching TRBD2. The ends lost 5 bases at V and 2 bases at J; junction bases unmatched: 0. This CDR3 spans 12 amino acids. Germline V gene sequence: CDR1 MNHEY, CDR2 SMNVEV (reference sequence). CDR3 protein: CASSAGAYEQYF. Written as DNA, the CDR3 is TGTGCCAGCAGTGCGGGGGCCTACGAGCAGTACTTC.

V is TRBV9 and J is TRBJ2-7, with 7 bases aligning to TRBD2. The CDR3 loop spans 17 amino acids. The junction had 10 bases not matched to a gene; V was cut back by 1 base and J by 0 bases. In germline, CDR1 is SGDLS, CDR2 YYNGEE. CDR3 residues: CASSVPIAGPFSYEQYF. The CDR3 DNA sequence: TGTGCCAGCAGCGTACCTATAGCGGGTCCTTTCTCCTACGAGCAGTACTTC.

This clone was recorded a few times. The V and J genes are TRBV5-1 and TRBJ2-5, with 9 positions matching TRBD1. The CDR3 is 13 residues long. The germline V gene has CDR1 SGHRS and CDR2 YFSETQ. V lost 4 bases to trimming and J lost 5 bases; unmatched junction nucleotides: 3. The CDR3: CASSGQGWETQYF. The CDR3 region has the DNA TGCGCCAGCAGCGGACAGGGGTGGGAGACCCAGTACTTC.

The gene calls are TRBV5-1 and TRBJ2-7; 8 bases agree with TRBD2. CDR3 length equals 15 residues. Germline V gene sequence: CDR1 SGHRS, CDR2 YFSETQ. Unmatched junction bases numbered 4, after V lost 2 bases and J lost 0 bases. Written as DNA, the CDR3 is TGCGCCAGCAGCTTTTTAGCGGGACCCTCCTACGAGCAGTACTTC. Residues: CASSFLAGPSYEQYF.

The table lists this clone with a count of one. This sequence joins TRBV4-3 and TRBJ2-1, with 9 nucleotides matching TRBD1. The CDR3 is 15 residues long. Germline values: CDR1 LGHNA, CDR2 YSLEER. V shed 3 bases and J 4 bases; nucleotides not matched to a gene: 4. The CDR3 spells CASSQRTGDYNEQFF. The CDR3 nucleotides read TGCGCCAGCAGCCAGAGGACAGGGGATTACAATGAGCAGTTCTTC.

This clone has just a few counts. This chain links TRBV9 with TRBJ2-3; TRBD2 matches at 7 bases. J lost 4 bases, V lost 1 base, and 0 bases had no gene match. CDR3 length: 13 amino acids. Germline values: CDR1 SGDLS, CDR2 YYNGEE. This CDR3 reads CASSVTSADTQYF. Here the CDR3 DNA reads TGTGCCAGCAGCGTAACTAGCGCAGATACGCAGTATTTT.

The chain's CDR3 is CSVELAGGSGGNEQFF. CDR3 nucleotides: TGCAGCGTTGAACTAGCGGGAGGATCCGGAGGCAATGAGCAGTTCTTC. The V call is TRBV29-1, the J call TRBJ2-1, with 11 nucleotides matching TRBD2. CDR1 and CDR2 (germline): SQVTM, ANQGSEA. The CDR3 sequence is 16 residues long. V was clipped by 2 bases and J by 6 bases; unmatched bases: 9.

This chain joins TRBV28 and TRBJ2-4; 7 positions agree with TRBD1. Germline CDR1 reads MDHEN; CDR2 reads SYDVKM. The junction had 4 bases not matched to a gene; V was cut back by 9 bases and J by 5 bases. This CDR3 has 12 amino acids. In nucleotides, the CDR3 is TGTGCCAGAGGGGGCTTCGAAAACATTCAGTACTTC. It encodes CARGGFENIQYF.

The V and J genes are TRBV10-3 and TRBJ2-7, with 7 bases aligning to TRBD1. The V and J ends lost 6 bases and 2 bases, in that order; junction bases with no gene match: 7. Germline CDR1 ENHRY, CDR2 SYGVKD. This CDR3 is built from 14 residues. The CDR3 nucleotides read TGTGCCATCAGGTTACAGGGGTTCCCCTACGAGCAGTACTTC. Translated: CAIRLQGFPYEQYF.

This clone was counted between two and nine times. The chain joins TRBV2 to TRBJ2-7; 7 nucleotides match TRBD2. V lost 1 base, J lost 7 bases, and 4 bases stayed unmatched. This CDR3 spans 13 amino acids. Germline CDR1 SNHLY, CDR2 FYNNEI. In nucleotides, the CDR3 is TGTGCCAGCAGTGAAGGAGTACTAGCGGAGCAGTACTTC. Encoded protein: CASSEGVLAEQYF.

The CDR3, as DNA: TGTGCCAGCTCACCGACAGGGTATCTCTATGGCTACACCTTC. Protein: CASSPTGYLYGYTF. The chain carries TRBV18 and TRBJ1-2; 7 bases are a match to TRBD1. J was trimmed by 4 bases and V by 3 bases; bases with no gene match: 5. The CDR3 spans 14 residues. Germline values: CDR1 KGHSH, CDR2 LQKENI.

J is TRBJ1-4 and V is TRBV28, with D unclear. This CDR3 contains 14 residues. V was clipped by 5 bases and J by 0 bases, with 7 bases between them. Germline CDR1 MDHEN, CDR2 SYDVKM. The CDR3 DNA sequence: TGTGCCAGCAGTAACGCACCAACTAATGAAAAACTGTTTTTT. Translation: CASSNAPTNEKLFF.

This clone turned up a few times. This chain links TRBV2 with TRBJ1-5; TRBD1 might be the D (5 bases). Germline-derived CDR1 and CDR2 are SNHLY and FYNNEI. The CDR3 is made up of 14 amino acids. V gave up 8 bases and J gave up 4 bases, with 15 bases separating them. The CDR3 sequence: CASARGSRNQPQHF. CDR3 sequence (DNA): TGTGCCAGCGCGCGGGGCTCGAGGAATCAGCCCCAGCATTTT.

This chain links TRBV27 with TRBJ2-7, with a possible D match to TRBD1 (5 bases). CDR1 MNHEY and CDR2 SMNVEV come from the germline V gene (reference sequence). The CDR3 is made up of 13 amino acids. Trimming left V 2 bases short and J 3 bases short, with 8 bases between. The CDR3 DNA sequence: TGTGCCAGCAGTTTAGGGGCCGGCTACGAGCAGTACTTC. This gives the protein CASSLGAGYEQYF.

J is TRBJ2-5 and V is TRBV19, with D uncertain. CDR3 length equals 14 residues. V lost 6 bases to trimming and J lost 4 bases, with 15 bases between them. Germline V gives CDR1 LNHDA, CDR2 SQIVND (reference sequence). CDR3 bases: TGTGCCAGTAGCCCGGGCCCATCGGGAGAGACCCAGTACTTC. Its translation is CASSPGPSGETQYF.

This chain links TRBV5-6 with TRBJ2-1; TRBD2 matches 7 bases. The J segment lost 10 bases and the V segment lost 4 bases, leaving 8 bases of the junction unmatched. Germline CDR1 SGHDT, CDR2 YYEEEE. The CDR3 extends over 13 amino acids. The CDR3 loop reads CASSPVPGLEQFF. DNA of the CDR3: TGTGCCAGCAGCCCAGTGCCGGGACTAGAGCAGTTCTTC.

CDR3: CASSFPQGVLQTLYF. Here the CDR3 DNA reads TGTGCCAGCAGCTTCCCACAGGGGGTACTCCAAACTCTCTACTTC. This rearrangement joins TRBV7-9 to TRBJ2-7; the match to TRBD1 covers 8 bases. Germline V gives CDR1 SEHNR, CDR2 FQNEAQ (reference sequence). V lost 3 bases and J lost 13; bases outside the gene matches: 17. The CDR3 length is 15 residues.